The clone carrying this TCR beta chain was observed once. The antigen remains undetermined. The sample comes from a study of tumor-infiltrating lymphocytes in primary liver carcinoma. On the study more broadly: Ages ranged from 30 to 69, with HCC or mixed HCC-cholangiocarcinoma. The study, taken as a whole, reports: Relative to blood, tumors carried a significantly larger fraction of the repertoire in their top 250 clones (p = 0.039).

Germline DNA was extracted too, while blood RNA derived from unsorted whole blood. Every patient had chronic HBV infection and was treatment-naive. Total RNA (around 0.45 ug) served as template for TCR beta cDNA synthesis primed by a constant-region primer. What produced the TCR beta libraries was three nested multiplex PCR rounds using slightly modified ARM-PCR. Two initial PCR rounds of about 10 cycles each paired TRBV1-TRBV30 forward primers with a C-beta reverse primer. TCRdb fed the multiplex PCR reads into MiXCR, producing one record per CDR3 protein. Of some 320,000 distinct CDR3 sequences in the sample, 65% are singletons; the top ten hold roughly 10%. V lost 4 bases to trimming and J lost 5 bases; unmatched junction nucleotides: 9. This CDR3 has 16 residues. The germline V gene has CDR1 KGHDR and CDR2 SFDVKD.

Sequenced material: peripheral blood. This receptor was taken from a man in his forties with primary liver carcinoma and hepatitis B virus infection. The V and J genes are TRBV24-1 and TRBJ2-5, with TRBD2 matching 10 bases. The CDR3: CATSETSGRAGETQYF. CDR3 sequence (DNA): TGTGCCACCAGTGAGACCAGCGGGAGGGCCGGGGAGACCCAGTACTTC.